This T cell receptor (beta chain) was obtained from a study of graft-versus-host responses after intestinal transplantation. Study findings and constraints: Among recipient marrow samples, GvH clones were found; some appeared first in ileum or blood.

About this clone: Its specificity is not known.

The germline V gene encodes CDR1 MDHEN and CDR2 SYDVKM. V lost 3 bases and J 8 bases, leaving 10 bases between the germline ends. This CDR3 is built from 12 residues. Measured with immunoSEQ multiplex PCR; TCRdb has only the in-frame clones, and not every one. The repertoire consists of tens of thousands of clones, with approximately 95% occurring once and the leading ten covering 0.2% to 0.25%. Sequenced material: unstimulated CD8+ T cells sorted from spleen or lymph node cells, taken before transplant. The receptor comes from a human donor who was the organ donor for an intestinal transplant. The chain uses TRBV28 and TRBJ1-2; no clear D. CDR3 nucleotide sequence: TGTGCCAGCAGTTTCGGTGCAGGAGGCTACACCTTC. This sequence encodes CASSFGAGGYTF.